This entry describes one TCR beta chain. A far larger clone is one base from this, pointing to a likely read error. This specimen belongs to a study of blood T cell repertoires in COVID-19. Looking at the study overall: Spain, Italy and the United States supplied samples that represented acute and convalescent COVID-19. Sample material is recorded as cDNA or gDNA derived from T cells, B-cell-depleted T cells, or PBMCs.

In the original workflow: Counts of nucleated cells, estimated from reference gene primer amplification, were obtained. The data were produced by immunoSEQ multiplex PCR, yet TCRdb's version contains in-frame clones alone and is incomplete. The V and J calls and clone size were taken over from that table, and D and trimming were inferred from the DNA. The sample has around 260,000 clones, 80% to 85% seen once; the top ten hold less than 20%. Recruited during active infection, patients (from Seattle) were subsequently followed longitudinally. Looked up from germline, CDR1 is PRHDT and CDR2 is FYEKMQ (reference sequence). The germline V and J ends were trimmed by 3 bases and 3 bases, with 3 bases remaining between them. The CDR3 is made up of 11 amino acids.

The TCR comes from a person aged 65-85 years with COVID-19, enrolled during active disease. Sequencing used peripheral blood. This chain connects TRBV13 to TRBJ2-7; D is unresolved. CDR3 sequence: CASSFRYEQYF. The CDR3 DNA reads as TGTGCCAGCAGCTTCCGCTACGAGCAGTACTTC.